The 8 T cell receptor beta chains given below trace back to one sample, sequenced in a study of cytomegalovirus exposure and HLA in healthy donors. The PCR had 60 Vbeta and 13 Jbeta primers. Profiling relied on immunoSEQ multiplex PCR, and the TCRdb table lists in-frame clones only, not all of them. The sample has roughly 100,000 clones; about 80% are singletons. Sequencing was done on a sample of PBMCs. These receptors all stem from a woman aged 18-35 years in good health and CMV-seropositive.

V gene TRBV27 combines with J gene TRBJ2-1; TRBD2 matches at 11 bases. Germline loops: CDR1 MNHEY, CDR2 SMNVEV (reference sequence). V trimming: 3 bases; J trimming: 9 bases; junction bases outside the gene matches: 7. The CDR3 extends over 15 amino acids. CDR3 loop: CASSFGLAGGGEQFF. The DNA for the CDR3 is TGTGCCAGCAGTTTCGGCCTAGCGGGAGGCGGTGAGCAGTTCTTC.

V gene TRBV2 combines with J gene TRBJ2-1; D gene uncertain. Trimming took off 2 bases at V and 3 bases at J, with 11 bases between the two ends. Per the germline V gene, CDR1 is SNHLY and CDR2 is FYNNEI. This CDR3 region has 15 residues. For the CDR3, the DNA is TGTGCCAGCAGTGAACAGCCGGAGATCTACAATGAGCAGTTCTTC. It yields the protein CASSEQPEIYNEQFF.

This chain links TRBV5-4 with TRBJ2-7, with 10 bases aligning to TRBD1. Trimming cost V 2 bases and J 4 bases; bases outside gene matches: 6. The CDR3 is 15 residues long. Per germline, CDR1 SGHNT and CDR2 YYREEE (reference sequence). CDR3 nucleotides: TGTGCCAGCAGCTTACCGGGACAGGGGAGTTACGAGCAGTACTTC. Translated, it gives CASSLPGQGSYEQYF.

This sequence joins TRBV27 and TRBJ2-3, with D maybe TRBD1 (5 bases). Germline CDR1 and CDR2: MNHEY and SMNVEV (reference sequence). The CDR3 is 13 amino acids. Trimming took off 8 bases at V and 5 bases at J, with 14 bases between the two ends. CDR3: CASSWGSGDTQYF. CDR3 nucleotides: TGTGCCAGCTCTTGGGGCTCGGGAGATACGCAGTATTTT.

This chain connects TRBV6-5 to TRBJ2-4; 10 bases match TRBD1. This CDR3 is 16 amino acids long. V trimming: 4 bases; J trimming: 8 bases; junction bases outside the gene matches: 11. In germline, CDR1 is MNHEY, CDR2 SVGAGI. CDR3 protein: CASSSLTGGMLDIQYF. As DNA, the CDR3 is TGTGCCAGCAGTTCCTTGACAGGGGGCATGTTGGACATTCAGTACTTC.

This clone has a handful of counts. The genes are TRBV10-3 and TRBJ2-5; a weak D match, TRBD1 (5 bases). The CDR3 runs 15 residues. Germline values: CDR1 ENHRY, CDR2 SYGVKD. The V and J ends lost 0 bases and 5 bases respectively, with 13 bases between them. In DNA form, the CDR3 reads TGTGCCATCAGTGAGTCAGTCCAGGGCTGGGAGACCCAGTACTTC. Translated: CAISESVQGWETQYF.

This clone has ten or more counts. The V call is TRBV5-8, the J call TRBJ1-1, with 7 bases aligning to TRBD1. The germline gives CDR1 SGHTS, CDR2 YDEGEE. The CDR3 runs to 14 residues. J lost 0 bases, V lost 4 bases, and 3 bases had no gene match. CDR3 in amino acids: CASSNDRVNTEAFF. CDR3 DNA sequence: TGTGCCAGCAGCAATGACAGGGTGAACACTGAAGCTTTCTTT.

This clone was recorded a few times. For the CDR3, the DNA is TGTGCCAGTAGAAACCCTAGCGGGAGGGCCAATGAGCAGTTCTTC. This sequence encodes CASRNPSGRANEQFF. The gene calls are TRBV19 and TRBJ2-1; 12 nucleotides match TRBD2. In germline, CDR1 is LNHDA, CDR2 SQIVND (reference sequence). V was pared by 6 bases and J by 6 bases, with 6 bases of the junction left unmatched. The CDR3 runs 15 residues.